What follows are 2 T cell receptor beta chains derived from one specimen sequenced in a study of blood T cell repertoires in COVID-19. Sequencing was performed with immunoSEQ multiplex PCR; in TCRdb, only in-frame clones are kept and a portion is missing. The repertoire consists of 130,000 to 150,000 clones, with around 90% occurring once and the leading ten covering approximately 0.95%. Specimen: peripheral blood. Source of these receptors: a woman in her forties or fifties with acute or convalescent COVID-19.

V is TRBV19 and J is TRBJ2-7; the D gene is possibly TRBD2 (6 bases). Germline CDR1 is LNHDA and CDR2 is SQIVND (reference sequence). CDR3 length equals 14 residues. V dropped 3 bases and J dropped 2 bases, with 11 bases sitting between them. The CDR3 DNA reads as TGTGCCAGTAGTATTAGGGCGGGGCCCTACGAGCAGTACTTC. Residues: CASSIRAGPYEQYF.

The rearrangement joins TRBV27 to TRBJ2-7; 11 bases match TRBD2. V was pared by 6 bases and J by 11 bases, with 3 bases of the junction left unmatched. CDR3 length: 11 residues. Germline CDR1 MNHEY, CDR2 SMNVEV (reference sequence). The CDR3 DNA reads as TGTGCCAGCAGGTATAGCGGGGGGGAGTACTTC. It is translated as CASRYSGGEYF.